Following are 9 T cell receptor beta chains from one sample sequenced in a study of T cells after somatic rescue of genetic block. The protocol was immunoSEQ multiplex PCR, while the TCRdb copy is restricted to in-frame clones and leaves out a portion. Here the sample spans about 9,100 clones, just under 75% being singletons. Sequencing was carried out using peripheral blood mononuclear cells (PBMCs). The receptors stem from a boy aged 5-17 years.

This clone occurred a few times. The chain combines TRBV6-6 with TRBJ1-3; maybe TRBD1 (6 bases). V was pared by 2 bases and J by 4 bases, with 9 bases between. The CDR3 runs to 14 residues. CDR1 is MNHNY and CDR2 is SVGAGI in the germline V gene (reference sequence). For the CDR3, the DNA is TGTGCCAGCAGTTACGGGGGCGAAGGAAACACCATATATTTT. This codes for CASSYGGEGNTIYF.

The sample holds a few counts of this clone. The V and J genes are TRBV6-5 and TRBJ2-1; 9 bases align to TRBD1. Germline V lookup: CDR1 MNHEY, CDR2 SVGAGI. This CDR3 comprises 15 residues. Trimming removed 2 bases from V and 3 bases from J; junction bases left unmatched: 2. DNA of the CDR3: TGTGCCAGCAGTTACCGGGACAGGGTCTACAATGAGCAGTTCTTC. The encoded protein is CASSYRDRVYNEQFF.

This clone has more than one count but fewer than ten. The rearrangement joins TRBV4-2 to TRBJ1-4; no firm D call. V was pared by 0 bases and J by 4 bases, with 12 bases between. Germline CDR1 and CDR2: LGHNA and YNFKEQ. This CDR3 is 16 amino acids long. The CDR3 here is CASSQEAGKDNEKLFF. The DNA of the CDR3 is TGTGCCAGCAGCCAAGAGGCCGGGAAGGATAATGAAAAACTGTTTTTT.

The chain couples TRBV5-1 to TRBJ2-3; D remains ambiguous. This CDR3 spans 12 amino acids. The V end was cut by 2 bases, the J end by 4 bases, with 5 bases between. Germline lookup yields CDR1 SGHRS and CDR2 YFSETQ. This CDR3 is CASSFRSDTQYF. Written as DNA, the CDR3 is TGCGCCAGCAGCTTCCGATCAGATACGCAGTATTTT.

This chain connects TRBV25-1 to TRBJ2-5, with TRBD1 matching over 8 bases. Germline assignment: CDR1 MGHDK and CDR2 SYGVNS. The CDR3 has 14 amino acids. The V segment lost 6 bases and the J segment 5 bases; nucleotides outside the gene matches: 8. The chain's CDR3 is CASRLTGAGETQYF. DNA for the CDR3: TGTGCCAGCAGGTTGACAGGGGCCGGGGAGACCCAGTACTTC.

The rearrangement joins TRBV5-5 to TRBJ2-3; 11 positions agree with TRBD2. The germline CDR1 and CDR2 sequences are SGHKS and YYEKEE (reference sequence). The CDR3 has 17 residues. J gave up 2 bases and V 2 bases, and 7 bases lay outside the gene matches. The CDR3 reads CASSLILAGANTDTQYF. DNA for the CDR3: TGTGCCAGCAGCTTAATACTAGCGGGGGCCAACACAGATACGCAGTATTTT.

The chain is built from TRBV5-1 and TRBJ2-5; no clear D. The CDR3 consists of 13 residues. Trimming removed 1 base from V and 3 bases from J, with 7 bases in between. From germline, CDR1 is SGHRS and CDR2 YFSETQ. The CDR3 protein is CASSLLTEETQYF. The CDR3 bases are TGCGCCAGCAGCTTGTTAACAGAAGAGACCCAGTACTTC.

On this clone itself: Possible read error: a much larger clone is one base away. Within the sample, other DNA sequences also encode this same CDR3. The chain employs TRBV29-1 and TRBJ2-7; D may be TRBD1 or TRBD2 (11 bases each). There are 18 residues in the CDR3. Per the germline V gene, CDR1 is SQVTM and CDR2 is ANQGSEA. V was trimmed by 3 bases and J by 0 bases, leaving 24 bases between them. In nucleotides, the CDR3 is TGCAGCGTTGAGGGACAGGGGGGAACTAGCGGGAGCTCCTACGAGCAGTACTTC. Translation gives CSVEGQGGTSGSSYEQYF.

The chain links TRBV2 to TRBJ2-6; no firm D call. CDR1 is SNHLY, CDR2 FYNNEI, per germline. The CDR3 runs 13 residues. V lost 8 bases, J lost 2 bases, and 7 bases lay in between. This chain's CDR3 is CASLQPGANVLTF. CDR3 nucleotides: TGTGCCAGCTTGCAGCCTGGGGCCAACGTCCTGACTTTC.